Listed below are T cell receptor beta chains from one sample, sequenced in a study of breast tumors, draining lymph nodes, adjacent tissues. TCRdb called the multiplex PCR reads again in MiXCR, with one record for every CDR3 protein. The table records more than 20,000 distinct CDR3 sequences, under 75% of them present only once. Material: breast tumor tissue. The source of these receptors is a female donor with breast cancer. Some clones in this sample may be carry-over from other donors' samples. Each CDR3 is given with its conserved first and last residue. The D gene is left open where the match is weak. Only part of the rows carry a size: once, few, many, or a class if the clone is expanded.

CDR3 protein: CAWSVVGYEQYF
CDR3 DNA: TGTGCCTGGAGTGTAGTGGGCTACGAGCAGTACTTC
CDR3 length: 12
D gene: .
clone size: many
J gene: TRBJ2-7
V gene: TRBV30

CDR3 protein: CASSFGRGQGNYEQYF
CDR3 DNA: TGTGCCAGCAGCTTTGGTCGGGGACAGGGCAACTACGAGCAGTACTTC
CDR3 length: 16
D gene: TRBD1
clone size: .
J gene: TRBJ2-7
V gene: TRBV7-6

CDR3 protein: CASSRTIGYTF
CDR3 DNA: TGTGCCAGCAGTCGGACGATTGGCTACACCTTC
CDR3 length: 11
D gene: .
clone size: .
J gene: TRBJ1-2
V gene: TRBV6-6

CDR3 protein: CASSFASSGRYEQYF
CDR3 DNA: TGTGCCAGCAGTTTCGCGTCTAGCGGGAGGTACGAGCAGTACTTC
CDR3 length: 15
D gene: TRBD2
clone size: many
J gene: TRBJ2-7
V gene: TRBV27

CDR3 protein: CSAAQILEPGRDGHGYTF
CDR3 DNA: TGCAGTGCTGCGCAAATCTTAGAACCCGGGCGGGACGGACATGGCTACACCTTC
CDR3 length: 18
D gene: .
clone size: once
J gene: TRBJ1-2
V gene: TRBV20-1

CDR3 protein: CSARYADTQYF
CDR3 DNA: TGCAGTGCGAGGTACGCAGATACGCAGTATTTT
CDR3 length: 11
D gene: .
clone size: .
J gene: TRBJ2-3
V gene: TRBV20-1

CDR3 protein: CSVEDRGAYEQYF
CDR3 DNA: TGCAGCGTTGAGGACAGGGGGGCCTACGAGCAGTACTTC
CDR3 length: 13
D gene: TRBD1
clone size: .
J gene: TRBJ2-7
V gene: TRBV29-1

CDR3 protein: CSARDERDSPLHF
CDR3 DNA: TGCAGTGCTAGAGATGAACGGGATTCACCCCTCCACTTT
CDR3 length: 13
D gene: .
clone size: .
J gene: TRBJ1-6
V gene: TRBV20-1

CDR3 protein: CASSQGRVSTDTQYF
CDR3 DNA: TGTGCCAGTAGTCAGGGGCGCGTTAGCACAGATACGCAGTATTTT
CDR3 length: 15
D gene: .
clone size: many
J gene: TRBJ2-3
V gene: TRBV19

CDR3 protein: CASSLVFSSSTDTQYF
CDR3 DNA: TGTGCCAGCAGCTTAGTGTTCAGCTCTAGCACAGATACGCAGTATTTT
CDR3 length: 16
D gene: .
clone size: .
J gene: TRBJ2-3
V gene: TRBV7-2

CDR3 protein: CASSSRLASEQYF
CDR3 DNA: TGTGCCAGCAGCTCGAGACTAGCGTCCGAGCAGTACTTC
CDR3 length: 13
D gene: TRBD2
clone size: .
J gene: TRBJ2-7
V gene: TRBV7-6

CDR3 protein: CSVEEGRSGNTIYF
CDR3 DNA: TGCAGCGTTGAAGAGGGTCGCTCTGGAAACACCATATATTTT
CDR3 length: 14
D gene: .
clone size: .
J gene: TRBJ1-3
V gene: TRBV29-1

CDR3 protein: CSARTGVGYEQYF
CDR3 DNA: TGCAGTGCGCGGACAGGGGTGGGCTACGAGCAGTACTTC
CDR3 length: 13
D gene: TRBD1
clone size: medium-sized
J gene: TRBJ2-7
V gene: TRBV20-1

CDR3 protein: CASSARTGETQYF
CDR3 DNA: TGTGCCAGCAGCGCGCGGACAGGGGAGACCCAGTACTTC
CDR3 length: 13
D gene: TRBD1
clone size: .
J gene: TRBJ2-5
V gene: TRBV11-1

CDR3 protein: CATRFPGPNEKLFF
CDR3 DNA: TGTGCCACCAGGTTCCCAGGTCCTAATGAGAAACTGTTTTTT
CDR3 length: 14
D gene: .
clone size: .
J gene: TRBJ1-4
V gene: TRBV10-3

CDR3 protein: CASSQALGGAYGYTF
CDR3 DNA: TGTGCCAGCAGCCAGGCTCTAGGGGGAGCCTATGGCTACACCTTC
CDR3 length: 15
D gene: .
clone size: .
J gene: TRBJ1-2
V gene: TRBV14

CDR3 protein: CSARGTGEAPLHF
CDR3 DNA: TGCAGTGCTAGAGGAACAGGGGAGGCACCCCTCCACTTT
CDR3 length: 13
D gene: TRBD1
clone size: .
J gene: TRBJ1-6
V gene: TRBV20-1

CDR3 protein: CSARGILGAQYF
CDR3 DNA: TGCAGTGCTAGAGGTATACTCGGGGCCCAGTACTTC
CDR3 length: 12
D gene: .
clone size: many
J gene: TRBJ2-5
V gene: TRBV20-1

CDR3 protein: CASSLDPDSNQPQHF
CDR3 DNA: TGCGCCAGCAGCTTGGATCCGGATAGCAATCAGCCCCAGCATTTT
CDR3 length: 15
D gene: .
clone size: .
J gene: TRBJ1-5
V gene: TRBV5-1

CDR3 protein: CASSRDRGLENTIYF
CDR3 DNA: TGTGCCAGCAGCAGGGACAGGGGATTGGAAAACACCATATATTTT
CDR3 length: 15
D gene: TRBD1
clone size: .
J gene: TRBJ1-3
V gene: TRBV12-3/TRBV12-4

CDR3 protein: CASSEASTDTQYF
CDR3 DNA: TGTGCCAGCAGTGAAGCGAGCACAGATACGCAGTATTTT
CDR3 length: 13
D gene: .
clone size: .
J gene: TRBJ2-3
V gene: TRBV6-4

CDR3 protein: CASSEAWLNNEKLFF
CDR3 DNA: TGTGCCAGCAGTGAAGCGTGGCTTAATAATGAAAAACTGTTTTTT
CDR3 length: 15
D gene: .
clone size: .
J gene: TRBJ1-4
V gene: TRBV2

CDR3 protein: CASSRQRAGTGGSPLHF
CDR3 DNA: TGTGCCAGCAGCCGACAGCGAGCCGGGACAGGGGGGTCACCCCTCCACTTT
CDR3 length: 17
D gene: TRBD1
clone size: .
J gene: TRBJ1-6
V gene: TRBV11-2

CDR3 protein: CATSRGDRGPYGYTF
CDR3 DNA: TGTGCCACCAGCAGAGGGGACAGGGGGCCCTATGGCTACACCTTC
CDR3 length: 15
D gene: TRBD1
clone size: medium-sized
J gene: TRBJ1-2
V gene: TRBV15

CDR3 protein: CASSPPGTGNTIYF
CDR3 DNA: TGTGCCAGCAGCCCCCCGGGGACTGGAAACACCATATATTTT
CDR3 length: 14
D gene: .
clone size: .
J gene: TRBJ1-3
V gene: TRBV7-9

CDR3 protein: CSARDDGGAVGETQYF
CDR3 DNA: TGCAGTGCTAGAGATGACGGCGGGGCAGTAGGTGAGACCCAGTACTTC
CDR3 length: 16
D gene: .
clone size: .
J gene: TRBJ2-5
V gene: TRBV20-1

CDR3 protein: CASSTNWGRDTQYF
CDR3 DNA: TGTGCCAGCAGCACCAATTGGGGGCGGGATACGCAGTATTTT
CDR3 length: 14
D gene: .
clone size: .
J gene: TRBJ2-3
V gene: TRBV9

CDR3 protein: CASSLVGGGASGELFF
CDR3 DNA: TGTGCCAGCAGCTTGGTAGGCGGGGGGGCCTCCGGGGAGCTGTTTTTT
CDR3 length: 16
D gene: TRBD2
clone size: many
J gene: TRBJ2-2
V gene: TRBV5-8

CDR3 protein: CASRPLNYGYTF
CDR3 DNA: TGTGCCAGCCGGCCCCTTAACTATGGCTACACCTTC
CDR3 length: 12
D gene: .
clone size: many
J gene: TRBJ1-2
V gene: TRBV6-5

CDR3 protein: CATSDSLGGATDTQYF
CDR3 DNA: TGTGCCACCAGTGACTCGCTAGGAGGGGCCACAGATACGCAGTATTTT
CDR3 length: 16
D gene: .
clone size: .
J gene: TRBJ2-3
V gene: TRBV24-1

CDR3 protein: CASSFSGDQPQHF
CDR3 DNA: TGCGCCAGCAGCTTTTCCGGGGATCAGCCCCAGCATTTT
CDR3 length: 13
D gene: .
clone size: .
J gene: TRBJ1-5
V gene: TRBV5-1

CDR3 protein: CATSAAGTESYNEQFF
CDR3 DNA: TGTGCCACCAGTGCCGCCGGGACAGAGTCCTACAATGAGCAGTTCTTC
CDR3 length: 16
D gene: TRBD1
clone size: .
J gene: TRBJ2-1
V gene: TRBV24-1

CDR3 protein: CASSPPGSPYEQYF
CDR3 DNA: TGTGCCAGCAGCCCGCCAGGTTCGCCCTACGAGCAGTACTTC
CDR3 length: 14
D gene: .
clone size: medium-sized
J gene: TRBJ2-7
V gene: TRBV7-9

CDR3 protein: CASTWDGRPNYGYTF
CDR3 DNA: TGTGCCAGCACCTGGGACGGACGACCTAACTATGGCTACACCTTC
CDR3 length: 15
D gene: .
clone size: .
J gene: TRBJ1-2
V gene: TRBV11-3

CDR3 protein: CASSLDIYGYTF
CDR3 DNA: TGCGCCAGCAGCTTGGACATTTATGGCTACACCTTC
CDR3 length: 12
D gene: .
clone size: few
J gene: TRBJ1-2
V gene: TRBV5-1